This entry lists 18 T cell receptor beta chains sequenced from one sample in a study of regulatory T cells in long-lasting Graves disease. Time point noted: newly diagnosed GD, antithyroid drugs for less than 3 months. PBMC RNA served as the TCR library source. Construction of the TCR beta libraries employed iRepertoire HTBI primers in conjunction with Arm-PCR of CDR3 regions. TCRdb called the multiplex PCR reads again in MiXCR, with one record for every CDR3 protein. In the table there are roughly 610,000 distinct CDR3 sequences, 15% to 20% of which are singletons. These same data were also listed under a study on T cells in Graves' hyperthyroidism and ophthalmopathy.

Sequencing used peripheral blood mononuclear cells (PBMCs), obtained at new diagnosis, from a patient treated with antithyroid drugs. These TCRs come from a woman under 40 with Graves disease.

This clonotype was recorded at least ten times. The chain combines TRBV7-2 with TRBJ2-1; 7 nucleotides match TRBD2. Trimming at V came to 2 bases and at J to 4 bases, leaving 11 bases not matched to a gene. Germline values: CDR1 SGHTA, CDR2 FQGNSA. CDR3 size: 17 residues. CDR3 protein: CASSLKAGLAVYNEQFF. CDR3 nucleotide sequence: TGTGCCAGCAGCTTAAAGGCTGGGCTAGCGGTATACAATGAGCAGTTCTTC. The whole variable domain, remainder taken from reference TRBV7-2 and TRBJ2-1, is GAGVSQSPSNKVTEKGKDVELRCDPISGHTALYWYRQSLGQGLEFLIYFQGNSAPDKSGLPSDRFSAERTGGSVSTLTIQRTQQEDSAVYLCASSLKAGLAVYNEQFFGPGTRLTVL.

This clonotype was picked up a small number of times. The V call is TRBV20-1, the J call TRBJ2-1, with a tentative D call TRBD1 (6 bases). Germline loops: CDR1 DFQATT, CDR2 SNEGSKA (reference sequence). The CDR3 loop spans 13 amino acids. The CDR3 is CSTTGTSGNEQFF. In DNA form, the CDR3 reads TGCAGCACGACAGGCACTAGTGGCAATGAGCAGTTCTTC.

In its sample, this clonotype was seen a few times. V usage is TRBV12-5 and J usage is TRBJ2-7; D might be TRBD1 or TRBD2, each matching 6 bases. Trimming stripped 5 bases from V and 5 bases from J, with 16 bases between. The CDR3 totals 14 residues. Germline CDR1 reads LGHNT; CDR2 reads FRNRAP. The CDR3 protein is CASGPGGPVDEQYF. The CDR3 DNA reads TGTGCTAGTGGTCCTGGGGGGCCCGTCGACGAGCAGTACTTC.

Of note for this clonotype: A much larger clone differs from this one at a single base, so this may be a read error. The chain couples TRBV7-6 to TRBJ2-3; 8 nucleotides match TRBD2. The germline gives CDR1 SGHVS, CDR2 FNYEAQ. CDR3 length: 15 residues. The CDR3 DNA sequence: TGTGACAGCAGTATTGTAGCGGGATGGAGGGATACGCAGTATTTT. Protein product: CDSSIVAGWRDTQYF.

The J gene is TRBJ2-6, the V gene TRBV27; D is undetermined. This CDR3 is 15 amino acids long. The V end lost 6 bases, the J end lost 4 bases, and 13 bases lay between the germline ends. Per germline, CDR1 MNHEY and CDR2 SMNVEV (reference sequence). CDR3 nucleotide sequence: TGTGCCAGCAGCCGAGTAACGCCCGGGGCCAACGTCCTGACTTTC. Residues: CASSRVTPGANVLTF.

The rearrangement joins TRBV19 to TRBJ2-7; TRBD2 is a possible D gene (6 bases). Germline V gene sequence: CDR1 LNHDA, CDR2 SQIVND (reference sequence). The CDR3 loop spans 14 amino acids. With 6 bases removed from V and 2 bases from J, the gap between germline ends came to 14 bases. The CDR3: CASRDGSPPYEQYF. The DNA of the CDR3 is TGTGCCAGTAGGGACGGGAGCCCCCCCTACGAGCAGTACTTC.

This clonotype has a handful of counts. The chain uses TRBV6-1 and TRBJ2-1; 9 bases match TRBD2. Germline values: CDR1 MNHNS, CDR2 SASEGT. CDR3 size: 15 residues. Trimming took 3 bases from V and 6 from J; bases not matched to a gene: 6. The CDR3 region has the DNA TGTGCCAGCAGTGAGGCTAGCGGGATGTTCAATGAGCAGTTCTTC. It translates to CASSEASGMFNEQFF.

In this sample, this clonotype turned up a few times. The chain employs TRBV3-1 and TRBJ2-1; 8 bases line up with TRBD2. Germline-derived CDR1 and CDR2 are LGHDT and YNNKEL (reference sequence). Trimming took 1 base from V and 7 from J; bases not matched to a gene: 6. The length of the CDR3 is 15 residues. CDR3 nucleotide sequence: TGTGCCAGCAGCCAAGGGGGCGGGAGGTGGAATGAGCAGTTCTTC. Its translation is CASSQGGGRWNEQFF.

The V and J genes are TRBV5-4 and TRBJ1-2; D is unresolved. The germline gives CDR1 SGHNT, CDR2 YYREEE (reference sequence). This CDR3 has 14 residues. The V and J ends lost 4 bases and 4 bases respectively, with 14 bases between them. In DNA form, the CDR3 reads TGTGCCAGCAGCAAGGACGTCGAAGGCTATGGCTACACCTTC. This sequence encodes CASSKDVEGYGYTF.

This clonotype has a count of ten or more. The CDR3: CASSELGLAGPRGEQYF. DNA for the CDR3: TGTGCCAGCAGTGAACTGGGACTAGCGGGACCCCGGGGCGAGCAGTACTTC. The V and J genes are TRBV6-1 and TRBJ2-7; 13 nucleotides align to TRBD2. Germline-derived CDR1 and CDR2 are MNHNS and SASEGT. Losses at the gene ends were 2 bases for V and 6 bases for J; bases not matched to a gene: 10. The CDR3 is made up of 17 amino acids.

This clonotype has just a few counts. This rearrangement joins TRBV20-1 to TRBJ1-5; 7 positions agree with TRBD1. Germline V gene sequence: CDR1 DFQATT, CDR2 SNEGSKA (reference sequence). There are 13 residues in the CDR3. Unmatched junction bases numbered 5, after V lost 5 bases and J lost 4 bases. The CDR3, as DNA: TGCAGTGCTCGACAGGGAGGGAATCAGCCCCAGCATTTT. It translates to CSARQGGNQPQHF.

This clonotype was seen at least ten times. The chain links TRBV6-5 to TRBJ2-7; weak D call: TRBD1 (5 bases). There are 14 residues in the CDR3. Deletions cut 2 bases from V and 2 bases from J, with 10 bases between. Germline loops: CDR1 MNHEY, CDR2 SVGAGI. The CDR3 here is CASSYDSRTYEQYF. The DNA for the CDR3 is TGTGCCAGCAGTTACGACAGCCGAACCTACGAGCAGTACTTC.

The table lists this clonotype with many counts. CDR3 sequence: CASRSDFPPRGNTIYF. The CDR3 DNA follows: TGTGCCAGCAGATCTGATTTCCCCCCACGGGGAAACACCATATATTTT. J is TRBJ1-3 and V is TRBV28; D ambiguous. The V end lost 6 bases, the J end lost 4 bases, and 19 bases lay between the germline ends. CDR1 and CDR2 from the germline V gene are MDHEN and SYDVKM. The CDR3 contains 16 residues.

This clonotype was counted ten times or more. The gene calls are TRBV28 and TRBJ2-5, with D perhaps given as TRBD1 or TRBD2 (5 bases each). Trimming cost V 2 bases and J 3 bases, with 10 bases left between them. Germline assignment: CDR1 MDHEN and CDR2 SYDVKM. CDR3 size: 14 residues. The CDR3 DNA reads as TGTGCCAGCAGTTTACTAGGGACCAAAGAGACCCAGTACTTC. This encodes CASSLLGTKETQYF.

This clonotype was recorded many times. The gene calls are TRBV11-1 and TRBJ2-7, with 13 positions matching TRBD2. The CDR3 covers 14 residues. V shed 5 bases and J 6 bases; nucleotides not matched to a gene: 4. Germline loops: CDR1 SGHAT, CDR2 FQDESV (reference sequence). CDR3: CASSAGLAGIEQYF. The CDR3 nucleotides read TGTGCCAGCAGCGCGGGACTAGCGGGAATCGAGCAGTACTTC. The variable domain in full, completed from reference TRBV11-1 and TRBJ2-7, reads EAEVAQSPRYKITEKSQAVAFWCDPISGHATLYWYRQILGQGPELLVQFQDESVVDDSQLPKDRFSAERLKGVDSTLKIQPAELGDSAMYLCASSAGLAGIEQYFGPGTRLTVT.

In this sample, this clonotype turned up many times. This CDR3 is CASSFRSSYEQYF. The CDR3 nucleotides read TGTGCCAGCAGCTTTAGGAGCTCCTACGAGCAGTACTTC. The chain carries TRBV5-5 and TRBJ2-7, with D uncertain. V was shortened by 2 bases and J by 0 bases, with 6 bases between the two germline ends. Germline V lookup: CDR1 SGHKS, CDR2 YYEKEE (reference sequence). The CDR3 runs 13 residues. The variable domain in full, with the rest retrieved from reference TRBV5-5 and TRBJ2-7, is DAGVTQSPTHLIKTRGQQVTLRCSPISGHKSVSWYQQVLGQGPQFIFQYYEKEERGRGNFPDRFSARQFPNYSSELNVNALLLGDSALYLCASSFRSSYEQYFGPGTRLTVT.

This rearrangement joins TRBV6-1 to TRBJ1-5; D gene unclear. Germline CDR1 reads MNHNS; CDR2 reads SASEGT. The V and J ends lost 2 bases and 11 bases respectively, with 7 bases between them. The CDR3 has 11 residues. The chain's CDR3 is CASSESQAQHF. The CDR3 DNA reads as TGTGCCAGCAGTGAATCCCAGGCCCAGCATTTT.

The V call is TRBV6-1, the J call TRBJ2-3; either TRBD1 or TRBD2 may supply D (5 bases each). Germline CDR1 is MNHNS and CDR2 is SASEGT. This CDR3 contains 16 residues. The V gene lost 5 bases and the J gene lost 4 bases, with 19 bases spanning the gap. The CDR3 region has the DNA TGTGCCAGCAGTATAACGGAATTGGGGACCCCAGATACGCAGTATTTT. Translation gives CASSITELGTPDTQYF.